This TCR beta chain was sequenced in a study of T cell responses to AZD1222 COVID-19 vaccine (dated by TCRdb to the early 2020s). As for the study more broadly: A total of 230 to 250 trial participants underwent TCR sequencing, of whom about 200 had received two doses of AZD1222 and roughly 26 had received two doses of the MenACWY control vaccine. Trial participants were enrolled into age subgroups of 18-55, 56-69 and 70-plus years, which contained about 160, 30 and 59 TCR-sequenced participants, respectively.

The paper as a whole reports these results and caveats: Reportedly, almost half of the unique spike-specific TCRs recognized epitopes lying outside the regions that are mutated in the B.1.351 and B.1.1.7 variants. After two AZD1222 doses, both the breadth and the depth of spike-specific TCRs were significantly higher than at day 0 and than in MenACWY recipients. Because no day 14 peak-response samples were available, the repertoires could be characterized only after the peak T cell response. Conclusions about previously exposed vaccinees are limited because only six or seven AZD1222 recipients were SARS-CoV-2 seropositive at baseline. Participants were mostly white British and included more females than males, and it was suggested by the authors that clonal diversity may have been underestimated. The whole spike protein was spanned by vaccine-associated CD4 TCRs, and dominant responses were seen in regions 160-218 and 743-854. In the small 56-69-year group, the increase in depth fell short of significance, most likely because of low power.

From a lookup of the germline V gene (reference sequence), CDR1 and CDR2 are LNHDA and SQIVND. Counted from cysteine to phenylalanine, this CDR3 has 22 amino acids. Only the CDR3 part of the read is kept: 66 bases, read in frame from the first base. V is cut back by 3 bases and J by 4 bases, with 26 bases in the junction unmatched. The time point label of this sample denotes: about 28 days (+/-7) after the second vaccine dose. Because spike-specific TCR depth and breadth did not differ between the two schedules, AZD1222 recipients who got a second dose at roughly 4 weeks were pooled with those who got a second dose at roughly 12 weeks. The vaccinee samples were drawn from two UK trials, COV001 and COV002, one of which was a single-blind randomized controlled phase 2/3 trial testing AZD1222 (ChAdOx1 nCoV-19) in healthy adults. Trial participant PBMC samples were collected at day 0 and day 28 after the second dose for TCRbeta chain sequencing.

As to this clone: There is no known antigen for this receptor. No base-level quality is on record; no much larger clone is a single base apart.

The CDR3 regions of human TCRbeta chains were analyzed by immunosequencing. The original methods were these. TCRs in the repertoires were matched against a reference library of SARS-CoV-2-specific TCRs that had been generated with the MIRA antigen-specificity platform. Breadth was defined as the fraction of unique TCRs that were SARS-CoV-2-associated. Depth was defined as the fraction of total T cells that were SARS-CoV-2-associated. Using the MIRA data, every spike-specific TCR was mapped to the spike region that the TCR reacted to and assigned to either a CD4 or a CD8 class. Log10-transformed breadth and depth values were compared by one-way ANOVA with Sidak's multiple comparisons tests. Entries here come from immuneACCESS through TCRdb and include only in-frame sequences with V and J called. Some clones fail to appear in such tables; in the studies checked, an unresolved V gene covers under half of the shortfall, and the cause of the remainder is unknown. V and J calls and clone size are given by that table; D and trimming were obtained from the DNA. This sample comprises about 160,000 clones, about 93% of them detected only once. About 3.3% of the sample rests with the top ten.

Sequenced material: peripheral blood, taken 28 days after the second AZD1222 dose. The sequence joins TRBV19 to TRBJ2-1, with 8 junctional bases fitting TRBD2. The clonotype originates from an adult who received the AZD1222 COVID-19 vaccine. The sequence in DNA is TGTGCCAGTAGTATCCTCCTTGAAGCGGGAGCCCACGGTCTGTTTGGGTACAATGAGCAGTTCTTC. This yields the protein CASSILLEAGAHGLFGYNEQFF.